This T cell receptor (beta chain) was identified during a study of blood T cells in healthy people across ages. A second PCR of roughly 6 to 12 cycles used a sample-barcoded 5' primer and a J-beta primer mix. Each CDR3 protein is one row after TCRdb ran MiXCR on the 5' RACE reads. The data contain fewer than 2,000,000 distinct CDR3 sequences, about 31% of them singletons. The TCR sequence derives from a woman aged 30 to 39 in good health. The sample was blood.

The CDR3 DNA reads as TGTGCCAGCAGCTTAGTTGCGGGGGAACCCTACGAGCAGTACTTC. Residues: CASSLVAGEPYEQYF. The rearrangement links TRBV7-2 to TRBJ2-7; 7 bases match TRBD2. CDR3 length: 15 residues. Germline V gives CDR1 SGHTA, CDR2 FQGNSA. Trimming took 1 base from V and 2 from J; bases not matched to a gene: 5.